Below are 5 T cell receptor beta chains sequenced from a single sample in a study of cytomegalovirus exposure and HLA in healthy donors. Researchers ran the PCR with 60 Vbeta and 13 Jbeta primers. Profiling relied on immunoSEQ multiplex PCR, and the TCRdb table lists in-frame clones only, not all of them. The sample shows 100,000 to 150,000 clones, less than 85% of them seen only once. The sequenced sample was PBMCs. Receptors were obtained from a man in his forties or fifties in good health and CMV-seronegative.

This chain uses TRBV19 with TRBJ2-3; 9 bases are a match to TRBD2. V gave up 3 bases and J gave up 2 bases; unmatched junction bases: 6. This CDR3 has 16 amino acids. Looked up from germline, CDR1 is LNHDA and CDR2 is SQIVND (reference sequence). The CDR3 DNA follows: TGTGCCAGTAGTATTCAGCGGGGGGCGTTCACAGATACGCAGTATTTT. It codes for CASSIQRGAFTDTQYF.

The V and J genes are TRBV7-2 and TRBJ1-2; D remains unclear. Germline-derived CDR1 and CDR2 are SGHTA and FQGNSA. This CDR3 has 14 residues. The V and J ends lost 3 bases and 2 bases respectively, with 10 bases between them. CDR3 residues: CASSLATENYGYTF. The CDR3 nucleotides read TGTGCCAGCAGCTTGGCAACAGAGAACTATGGCTACACCTTC. The whole variable domain, remainder taken from reference TRBV7-2 and TRBJ1-2, is GAGVSQSPSNKVTEKGKDVELRCDPISGHTALYWYRQSLGQGLEFLIYFQGNSAPDKSGLPSDRFSAERTGGSVSTLTIQRTQQEDSAVYLCASSLATENYGYTFGSGTRLTVV.

The chain has TRBV7-9 and TRBJ1-6, with D perhaps TRBD1 (6 bases). The V end lost 5 bases, the J end lost 3 bases, and 14 bases lay between the germline ends. CDR1 is SEHNR and CDR2 is FQNEAQ in the germline V gene (reference sequence). This CDR3 is built from 16 residues. The CDR3 coding sequence is TGTGCCAGCAGCCGCGGAACACAGGGCTATAATTCACCCCTCCACTTT. As protein: CASSRGTQGYNSPLHF.

This clone was found a few times. Written as DNA, the CDR3 is TGCGCCAGCAGCTTGGGGGTGGGCCGTAACACCGGGGAGCTGTTTTTT. Its protein is CASSLGVGRNTGELFF. The chain links TRBV5-1 to TRBJ2-2; D is ambiguous. The CDR3 length is 16 residues. The V gene lost 0 bases and the J gene lost 2 bases, with 11 bases spanning the gap. Germline-derived CDR1 and CDR2 are SGHRS and YFSETQ. The whole variable domain, remainder taken from reference TRBV5-1 and TRBJ2-2, is KAGVTQTPRYLIKTRGQQVTLSCSPISGHRSVSWYQQTPGQGLQFLFEYFSETQRNKGNFPGRFSGRQFSNSRSEMNVSTLELGDSALYLCASSLGVGRNTGELFFGEGSRLTVL.

The chain joins TRBV6-5 to TRBJ1-5, with D possibly TRBD1 on 5 matching bases. Trimming shortened V by 6 bases and J by 0 bases, and 12 bases separated the two germline ends. Germline CDR1 and CDR2: MNHEY and SVGAGI. The CDR3 length is 15 residues. The CDR3 DNA follows: TGTGCCAGCAGCATAGGGGCCAATAGCAATCAGCCCCAGCATTTT. Amino acid sequence: CASSIGANSNQPQHF.